A selection of T cell receptor beta chains follows, all from one sample in a study of OX40 agonist ivuxolimab in advanced cancers. TCRdb's copy holds only in-frame clones and misses some; the assay was immunoSEQ multiplex PCR. The table has about 86,000 clones, about 90% seen once. The sample was CD4+ or CD8+ T cells sorted from blood, taken in a trial of the OX40 agonist ivuxolimab. Receptors originate from an adult with an advanced solid tumor such as melanoma, head and neck, liver or kidney cancer. Both conserved end residues are part of each CDR3. The D gene is left open where the match is weak. Clone size is shown for a subset of rows, as once, few, many or a class of expanded clone.

TRBJ2-7	NA	TRBV7-2	TRBD2	TGTGCCAGCAGCCTAGCGGGATTTGAATACGAGCAGTACTTC	CASSLAGFEYEQYF
TRBJ2-2	once	TRBV19	NA	TGTGCCAGTAGTATTAAAAGGAGGAGGCTACGACTAAGGGCGGAGAACACCGGGGAGCTGTTTTTT	CASSIKRRRLRLRAENTGELFF
TRBJ1-5	once	TRBV28	NA	TGTGCCAGCAGTTTATCTAGGGACGACAATCAGCCCCAGCATTTT	CASSLSRDDNQPQHF
TRBJ2-7	NA	TRBV28	TRBD1	TGTGCCAGCAGTTTATCTACGACAGGGGACTACGAGCAGTACTTC	CASSLSTTGDYEQYF
TRBJ2-3	NA	TRBV19	TRBD1	TGTGCCAGTAGACCCGGGACAGGGGGCTCTCGGGGGCTAGATACGCAGTATTTT	CASRPGTGGSRGLDTQYF
TRBJ2-4	once	TRBV30	NA	TGTGCCTGGAGTGGGACGGGAATAGCCAAAAACATTCAGTACTTC	CAWSGTGIAKNIQYF
TRBJ1-5	few	TRBV28	NA	TGTGCCAGCAGGGTAGGGGCCGCGGCCCATCAGCCCCAGCATTTT	CASRVGAAAHQPQHF
TRBJ1-5	NA	TRBV9	TRBD1	TGTGCCAGCAGCGCCTCCAGTGAGGGGGCTCAGCCCCAGCATTTT	CASSASSEGAQPQHF
TRBJ1-1	NA	TRBV4-1	TRBD1	TGCGCCAGCAGCCAACAAGGGGTCTGGACAGGGGTTGATGAAGCTTTCTTT	CASSQQGVWTGVDEAFF
TRBJ1-5	NA	TRBV21-1	NA	TGTGCCAGCAACCGGGACAGGGGTCAGCCCCAGCATTTT	CASNRDRGQPQHF
TRBJ2-5	NA	TRBV9	NA	TGTGCCAGCAGCGTAGATCGGGGACTCCAAGAGACCCAGTACTTC	CASSVDRGLQETQYF
TRBJ2-5	NA	TRBV7-2	NA	TGTGCCAGCAGCTTAGTTCGGTCCAGAGGGGAGACCCAGTACTTC	CASSLVRSRGETQYF
TRBJ1-4	NA	TRBV27	TRBD1	TGTGCCAGCAGTGACAGGGAAACTACAACTAATGAAAAACTGTTTTTT	CASSDRETTTNEKLFF
TRBJ1-4	NA	TRBV28	NA	TGTGCCAGCAGAAGGGCGGCAAGCTCAAATGAAAAACTGTTTTTT	CASRRAASSNEKLFF
TRBJ2-7	NA	TRBV7-9	TRBD1	TGTGCCAGCAGCCACAGGGGGCGGGAGCAGTACTTC	CASSHRGREQYF
TRBJ2-7	NA	TRBV9	NA	TGTGCCAGCAGCGTACGACCGCAGCCCGTAGCCTACGAGCAGTACTTC	CASSVRPQPVAYEQYF
TRBJ2-7	NA	TRBV9	NA	TGTGCCGGCAGCCCCCAGGGTGGTCTGGCCTACGAGCAGTACTTC	CAGSPQGGLAYEQYF
TRBJ2-5	NA	TRBV25-1	TRBD1	TGTGCCAGCGGAAGACAGGGTCGAGAGACCCAGTACTTC	CASGRQGRETQYF
TRBJ2-7	NA	TRBV29-1	NA	TGCAGCGTTCAACAGGGTTGGGAGCAGTACTTC	CSVQQGWEQYF
TRBJ2-1	NA	TRBV9	TRBD2	TGTGCCAGCAGCGTAGACAGAAGAGGAGCGGGAATCGCGAATGAGCAGTTCTTC	CASSVDRRGAGIANEQFF
TRBJ2-5	NA	TRBV19	TRBD1	TGTGCCAGTAGTGGTGGACAGGGAAAAGAGACCCAGTACTTC	CASSGGQGKETQYF
TRBJ1-1	NA	TRBV28	NA	TGTGCCAGCAGCCCCATGCGGACGGGTGCTGCTTTCTTT	CASSPMRTGAAFF
TRBJ2-2	few	TRBV30	NA	TGTGCCTGGAGTGTCGGGGCGGACACCGGGGAGCTGTTTTTT	CAWSVGADTGELFF
TRBJ2-1	NA	TRBV7-2	TRBD2	TGTGCCAGCAGCTTGGCTAGCGGCTTTAACAATGAGCAGTTCTTC	CASSLASGFNNEQFF
TRBJ1-2	few	TRBV19	NA	TGTGCCAGTAGGAGCCAGGGTGGTGGCTACACCTTC	CASRSQGGGYTF
TRBJ2-3	NA	TRBV18	TRBD2	TGTGCCAGCTCACTAACTAGCGGGATAGTAGATACGCAGTATTTT	CASSLTSGIVDTQYF
TRBJ2-7	few	TRBV6-1	NA	TGTGCCAGCAGTGCACACGGCGCGGGTGGCTCCTACGAGCAGTACTTC	CASSAHGAGGSYEQYF
TRBJ2-7	NA	TRBV6-5	NA	TGTGCCAGCCGTAGCTCCTACGAGCAGTACTTC	CASRSSYEQYF
TRBJ2-7	NA	TRBV27	TRBD2	TGTGCCAGCAGTTATAGCGGGAGGGCCGGAGAGCAGTACTTC	CASSYSGRAGEQYF
TRBJ2-1	NA	TRBV27	TRBD2	TGTGCCAGCAGTTGGGTGGCGGGAGGGAGATTGCATGAGCAGTTCTTC	CASSWVAGGRLHEQFF
TRBJ1-4	NA	TRBV6-1	TRBD1	TGTGCCAGCAGAAATCTGCTCGGGACAGGGGAAAAACTGTTTTTT	CASRNLLGTGEKLFF